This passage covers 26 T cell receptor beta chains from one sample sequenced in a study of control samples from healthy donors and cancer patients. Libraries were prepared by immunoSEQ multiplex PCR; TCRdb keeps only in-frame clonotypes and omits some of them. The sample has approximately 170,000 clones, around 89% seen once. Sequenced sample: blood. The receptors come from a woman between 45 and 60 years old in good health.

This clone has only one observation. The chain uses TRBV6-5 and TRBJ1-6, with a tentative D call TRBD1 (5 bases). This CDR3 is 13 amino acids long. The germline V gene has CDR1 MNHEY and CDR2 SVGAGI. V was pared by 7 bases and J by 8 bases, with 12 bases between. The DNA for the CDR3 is TGTGCCAGCACCAGAGACAGAGATTCACCCCTCCACTTT. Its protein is CASTRDRDSPLHF.

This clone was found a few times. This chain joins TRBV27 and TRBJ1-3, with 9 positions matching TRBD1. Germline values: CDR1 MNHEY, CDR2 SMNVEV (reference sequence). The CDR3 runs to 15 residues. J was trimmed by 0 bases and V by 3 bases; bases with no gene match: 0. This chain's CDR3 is CASSLTGGSGNTIYF. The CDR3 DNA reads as TGTGCCAGCAGTTTGACAGGGGGCTCTGGAAACACCATATATTTT.

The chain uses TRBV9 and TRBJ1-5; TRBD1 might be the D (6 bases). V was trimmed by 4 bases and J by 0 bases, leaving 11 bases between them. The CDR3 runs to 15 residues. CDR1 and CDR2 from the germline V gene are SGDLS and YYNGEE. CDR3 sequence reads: CASSLQGYSNQPQHF. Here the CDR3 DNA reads TGTGCCAGCAGCTTACAGGGTTATAGCAATCAGCCCCAGCATTTT.

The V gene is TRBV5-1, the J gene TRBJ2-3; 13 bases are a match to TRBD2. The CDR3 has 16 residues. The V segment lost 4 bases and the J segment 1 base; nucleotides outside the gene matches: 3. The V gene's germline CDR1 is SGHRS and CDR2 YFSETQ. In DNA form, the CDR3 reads TGCGCCAGCAGCCAAGGACTAGCGGGGGGCACAGATACGCAGTATTTT. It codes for CASSQGLAGGTDTQYF.

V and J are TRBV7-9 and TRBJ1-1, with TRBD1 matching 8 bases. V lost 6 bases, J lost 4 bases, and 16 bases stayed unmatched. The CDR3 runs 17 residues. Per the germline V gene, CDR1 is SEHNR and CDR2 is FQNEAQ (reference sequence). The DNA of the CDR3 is TGTGCCAGCAGGAGGCCGTTAGACAGGGGTTTTGGCACTGAAGCTTTCTTT. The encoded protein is CASRRPLDRGFGTEAFF.

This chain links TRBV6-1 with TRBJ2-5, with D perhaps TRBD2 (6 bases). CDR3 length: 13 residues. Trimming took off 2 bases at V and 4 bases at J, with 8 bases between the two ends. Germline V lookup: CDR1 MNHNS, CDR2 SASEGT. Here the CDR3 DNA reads TGTGCCAGCAGTGAATTGGGGGGAGAGACCCAGTACTTC. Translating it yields CASSELGGETQYF.

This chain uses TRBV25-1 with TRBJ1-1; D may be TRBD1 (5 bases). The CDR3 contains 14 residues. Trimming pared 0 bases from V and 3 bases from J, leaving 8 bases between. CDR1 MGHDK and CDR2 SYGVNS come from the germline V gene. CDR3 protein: CASSEYREDTEAFF. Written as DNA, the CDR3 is TGTGCCAGCAGTGAATACAGGGAAGACACTGAAGCTTTCTTT.

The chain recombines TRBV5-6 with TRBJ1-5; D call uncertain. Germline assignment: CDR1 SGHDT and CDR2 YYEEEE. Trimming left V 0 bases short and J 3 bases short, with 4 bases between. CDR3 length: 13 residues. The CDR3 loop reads CASSLANNQPQHF. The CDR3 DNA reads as TGTGCCAGCAGCTTGGCGAACAATCAGCCCCAGCATTTT.

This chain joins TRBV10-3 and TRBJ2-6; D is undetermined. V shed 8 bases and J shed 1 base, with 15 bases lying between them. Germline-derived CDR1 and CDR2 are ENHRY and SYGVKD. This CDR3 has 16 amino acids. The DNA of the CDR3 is TGTGCCATCTTAGGCCATACCATTTCTGGGGCCAACGTCCTGACTTTC. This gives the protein CAILGHTISGANVLTF.

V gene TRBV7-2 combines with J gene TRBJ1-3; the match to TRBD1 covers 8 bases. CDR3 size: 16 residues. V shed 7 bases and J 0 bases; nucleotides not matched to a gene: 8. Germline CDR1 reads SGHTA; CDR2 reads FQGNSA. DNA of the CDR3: TGTGCCAGCACCCTAGTCGGACAGGGCTCTGGAAACACCATATATTTT. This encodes CASTLVGQGSGNTIYF.

DNA of the CDR3: TGTGCCAGCAGTTACGAATACACCGGGGAGCTGTTTTTT. Its protein is CASSYEYTGELFF. V and J are TRBV6-2 or TRBV6-3 and TRBJ2-2; D not certain. Between the trimmed V and J ends, which lost 2 bases and 3 bases, there was a span of 4 bases. Germline CDR1 MNHEY, CDR2 SVGEGT. The CDR3 has 13 residues.

CDR3 coding DNA: TGTGCCAGCAGCTTGGACAAAAACACCATATATTTT. Translation: CASSLDKNTIYF. The rearrangement joins TRBV11-3 to TRBJ1-3; weak D call: TRBD1 (5 bases). The V end lost 3 bases, the J end lost 6 bases, and 6 bases lay between the germline ends. The CDR3 runs to 12 residues. Germline CDR1 is SGHNT and CDR2 is YENEEA.

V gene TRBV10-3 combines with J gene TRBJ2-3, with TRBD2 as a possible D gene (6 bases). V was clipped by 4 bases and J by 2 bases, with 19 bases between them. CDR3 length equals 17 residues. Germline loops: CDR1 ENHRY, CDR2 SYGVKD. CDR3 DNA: TGTGCCATCAGTGGCTCAGCAGGAGGGACCTTCACAGATACGCAGTATTTT. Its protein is CAISGSAGGTFTDTQYF.

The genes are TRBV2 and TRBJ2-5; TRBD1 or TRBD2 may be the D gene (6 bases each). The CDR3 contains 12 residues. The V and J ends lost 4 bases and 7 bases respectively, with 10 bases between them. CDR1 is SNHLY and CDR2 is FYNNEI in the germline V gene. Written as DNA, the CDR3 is TGTGCCAGCAGTGCCGAGGGGGGGACCCAGTACTTC. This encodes CASSAEGGTQYF.

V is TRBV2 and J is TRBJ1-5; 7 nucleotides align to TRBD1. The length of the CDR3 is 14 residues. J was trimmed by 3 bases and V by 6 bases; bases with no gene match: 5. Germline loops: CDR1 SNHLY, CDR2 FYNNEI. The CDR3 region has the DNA TGTGCCAGCAGCGCGGGACAGTCCAATCAGCCCCAGCATTTT. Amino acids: CASSAGQSNQPQHF.

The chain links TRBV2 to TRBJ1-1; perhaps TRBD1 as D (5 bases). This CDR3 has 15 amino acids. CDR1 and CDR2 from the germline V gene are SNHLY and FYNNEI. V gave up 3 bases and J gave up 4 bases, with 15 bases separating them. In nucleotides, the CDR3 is TGTGCCAGCAGTGATGGATGGGGCAGTAGCACTGAAGCTTTCTTT. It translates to CASSDGWGSSTEAFF.

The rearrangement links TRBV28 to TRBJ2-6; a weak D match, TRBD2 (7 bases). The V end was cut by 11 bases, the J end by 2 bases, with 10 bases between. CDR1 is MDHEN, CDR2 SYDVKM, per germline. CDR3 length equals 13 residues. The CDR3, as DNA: TGTGCCGGGGGGGGCGCTGGGGCCAACGTCCTGACTTTC. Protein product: CAGGGAGANVLTF.

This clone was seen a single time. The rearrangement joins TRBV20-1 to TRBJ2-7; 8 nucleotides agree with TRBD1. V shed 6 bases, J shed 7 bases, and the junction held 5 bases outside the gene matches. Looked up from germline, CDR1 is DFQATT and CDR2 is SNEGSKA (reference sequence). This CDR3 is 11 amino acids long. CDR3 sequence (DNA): TGCAGTGCACGGACAGGGAGGGAGCAGTACTTC. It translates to CSARTGREQYF.

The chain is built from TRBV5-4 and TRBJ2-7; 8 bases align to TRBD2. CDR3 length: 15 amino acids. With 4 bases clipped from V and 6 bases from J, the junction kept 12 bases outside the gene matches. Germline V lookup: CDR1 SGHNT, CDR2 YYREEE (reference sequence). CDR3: CASSPGGASETEQYF. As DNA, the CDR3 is TGTGCCAGCAGCCCGGGGGGGGCCTCAGAGACCGAGCAGTACTTC.

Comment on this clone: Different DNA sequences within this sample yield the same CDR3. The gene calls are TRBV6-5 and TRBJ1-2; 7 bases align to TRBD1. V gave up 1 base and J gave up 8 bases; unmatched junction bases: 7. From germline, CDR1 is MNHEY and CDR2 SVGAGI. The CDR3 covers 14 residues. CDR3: CASSYYEGAGGYTF. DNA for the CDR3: TGTGCCAGCAGTTACTACGAGGGGGCGGGGGGCTACACCTTC.

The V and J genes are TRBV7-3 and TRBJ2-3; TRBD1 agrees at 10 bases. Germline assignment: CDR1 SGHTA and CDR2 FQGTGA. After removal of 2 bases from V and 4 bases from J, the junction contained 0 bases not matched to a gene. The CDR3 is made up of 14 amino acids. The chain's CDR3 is CASSLGQGADTQYF. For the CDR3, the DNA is TGTGCCAGCAGCTTAGGACAGGGGGCAGATACGCAGTATTTT.

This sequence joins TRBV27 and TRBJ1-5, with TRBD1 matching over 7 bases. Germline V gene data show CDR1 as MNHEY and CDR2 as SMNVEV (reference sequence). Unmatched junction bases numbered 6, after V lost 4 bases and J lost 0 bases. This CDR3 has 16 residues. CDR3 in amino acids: CASSSRGTDSNQPQHF. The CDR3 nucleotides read TGTGCCAGCAGTTCACGTGGGACAGATAGCAATCAGCCCCAGCATTTT.

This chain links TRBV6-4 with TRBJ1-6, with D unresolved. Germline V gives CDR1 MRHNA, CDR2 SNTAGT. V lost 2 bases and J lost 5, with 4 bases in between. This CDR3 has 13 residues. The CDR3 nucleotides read TGTGCCAGCAGTGACAGGGATAATTCACCCCTCCACTTT. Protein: CASSDRDNSPLHF.

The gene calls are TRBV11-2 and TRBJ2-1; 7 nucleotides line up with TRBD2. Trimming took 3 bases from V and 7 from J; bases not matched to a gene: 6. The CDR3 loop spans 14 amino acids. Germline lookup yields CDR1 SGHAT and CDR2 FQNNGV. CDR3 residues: CASSLGGGGNEQFF. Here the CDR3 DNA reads TGTGCCAGCAGCTTGGGCGGGGGAGGGAATGAGCAGTTCTTC.

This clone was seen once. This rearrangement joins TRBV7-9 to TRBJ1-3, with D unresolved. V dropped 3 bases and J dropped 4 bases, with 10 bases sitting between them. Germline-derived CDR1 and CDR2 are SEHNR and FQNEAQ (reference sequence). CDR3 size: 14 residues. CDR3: CASSLPSPGNTIYF. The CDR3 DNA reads TGTGCCAGCAGCTTGCCATCTCCAGGAAACACCATATATTTT.

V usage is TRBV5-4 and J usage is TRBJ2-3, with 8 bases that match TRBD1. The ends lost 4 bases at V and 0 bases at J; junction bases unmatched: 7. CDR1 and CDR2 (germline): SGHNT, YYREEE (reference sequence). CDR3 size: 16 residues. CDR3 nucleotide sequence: TGTGCCAGCAGCCTGGGACAGGTTCGAAGCACAGATACGCAGTATTTT. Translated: CASSLGQVRSTDTQYF. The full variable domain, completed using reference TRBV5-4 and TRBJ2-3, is ETGVTQSPTHLIKTRGQQVTLRCSSQSGHNTVSWYQQALGQGPQFIFQYYREEENGRGNFPPRFSGLQFPNYSSELNVNALELDDSALYLCASSLGQVRSTDTQYFGPGTRLTVL.